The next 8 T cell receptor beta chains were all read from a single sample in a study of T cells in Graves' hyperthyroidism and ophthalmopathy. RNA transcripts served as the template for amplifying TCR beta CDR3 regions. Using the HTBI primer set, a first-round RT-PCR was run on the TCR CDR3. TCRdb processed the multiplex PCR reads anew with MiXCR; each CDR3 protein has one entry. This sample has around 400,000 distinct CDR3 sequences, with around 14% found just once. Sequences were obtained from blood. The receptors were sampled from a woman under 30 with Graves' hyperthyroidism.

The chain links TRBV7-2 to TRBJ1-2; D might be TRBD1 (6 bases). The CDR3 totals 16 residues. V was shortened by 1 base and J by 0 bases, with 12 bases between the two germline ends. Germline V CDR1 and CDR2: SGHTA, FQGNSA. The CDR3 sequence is CASSLVGTNSNYGYTF. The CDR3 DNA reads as TGTGCCAGCAGCTTAGTGGGGACAAATTCTAACTATGGCTACACCTTC.

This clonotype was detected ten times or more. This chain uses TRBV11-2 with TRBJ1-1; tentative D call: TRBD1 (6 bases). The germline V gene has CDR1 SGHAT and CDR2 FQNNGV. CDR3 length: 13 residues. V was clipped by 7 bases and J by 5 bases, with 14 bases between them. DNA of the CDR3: TGTGCCAGCACCAAAACAGGGTATACTGAAGCTTTCTTT. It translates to CASTKTGYTEAFF.

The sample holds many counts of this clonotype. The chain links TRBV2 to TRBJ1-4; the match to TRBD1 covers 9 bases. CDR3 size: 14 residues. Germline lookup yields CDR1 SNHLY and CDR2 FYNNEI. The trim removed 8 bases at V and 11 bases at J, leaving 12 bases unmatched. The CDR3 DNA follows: TGTGCCAGCGGCCTGGACAGGGGACGGGGGAAACTGTTTTTT. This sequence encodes CASGLDRGRGKLFF. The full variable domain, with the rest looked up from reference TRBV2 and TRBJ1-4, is EPEVTQTPSHQVTQMGQEVILRCVPISNHLYFYWYRQILGQKVEFLVSFYNNEISEKSEIFDDQFSVERPDGSNFTLKIRSTKLEDSAMYFCASGLDRGRGKLFFGSGTQLSVL.

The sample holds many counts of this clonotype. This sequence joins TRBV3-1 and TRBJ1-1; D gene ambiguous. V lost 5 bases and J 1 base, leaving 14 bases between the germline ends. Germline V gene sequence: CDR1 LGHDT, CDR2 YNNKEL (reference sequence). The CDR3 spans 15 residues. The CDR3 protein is CASSAQGTTNTEAFF. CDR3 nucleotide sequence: TGTGCCAGCAGCGCCCAAGGCACAACGAACACTGAAGCTTTCTTT.

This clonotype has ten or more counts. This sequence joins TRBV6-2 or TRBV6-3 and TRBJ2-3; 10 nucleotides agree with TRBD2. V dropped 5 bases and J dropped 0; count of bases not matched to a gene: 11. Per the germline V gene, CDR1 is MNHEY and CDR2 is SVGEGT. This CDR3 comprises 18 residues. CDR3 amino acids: CASSPWLAGALSTDTQYF. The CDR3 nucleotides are TGTGCCAGCAGTCCCTGGCTAGCGGGGGCCCTTAGCACAGATACGCAGTATTTT.

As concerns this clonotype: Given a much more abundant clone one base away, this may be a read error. CDR3 DNA: TGTGCCAGCAGCCCCCTTGGTGAGCGGGGCACAGGTACGCAGTATTTT. Its protein product is CASSPLGERGTGTQYF. This chain uses TRBV3-1 with TRBJ2-3, with 7 positions matching TRBD2. From germline, CDR1 is LGHDT and CDR2 YNNKEL (reference sequence). The CDR3 covers 16 residues.

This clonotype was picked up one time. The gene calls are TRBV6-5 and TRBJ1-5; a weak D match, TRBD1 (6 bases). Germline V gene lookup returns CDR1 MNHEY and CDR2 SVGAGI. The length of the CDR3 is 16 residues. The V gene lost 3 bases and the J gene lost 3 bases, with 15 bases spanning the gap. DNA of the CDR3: TGTGCCAGCAGTTATTATAGCAGGGGCACCAATCAGCCCCAGCATTTT. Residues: CASSYYSRGTNQPQHF.

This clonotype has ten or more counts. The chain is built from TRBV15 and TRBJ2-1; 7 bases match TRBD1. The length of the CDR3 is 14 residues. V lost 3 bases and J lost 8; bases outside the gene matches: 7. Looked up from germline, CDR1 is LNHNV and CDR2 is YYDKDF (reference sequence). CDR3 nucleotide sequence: TGTGCCACCAGCAGGGACAGGCCGAGGGATGAGCAGTTCTTC. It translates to CATSRDRPRDEQFF.